The 21 T cell receptor beta chains below come from one sample, sequenced in a study of cytomegalovirus exposure and HLA in healthy donors. Produced via immunoSEQ multiplex PCR; TCRdb's table is partial and in-frame only. This sample has 220,000 or so clones; approximately 80% occur once, and the top ten carry 11% to 15%. The material sequenced was PBMCs. All receptors derive from a woman younger than 45 in good health and CMV-seropositive.

The chain links TRBV6-5 to TRBJ1-2; TRBD1 agrees at 9 bases. The germline V gene encodes CDR1 MNHEY and CDR2 SVGAGI. The J segment lost 4 bases and the V segment lost 3 bases, leaving 6 bases of the junction unmatched. CDR3 length equals 15 residues. CDR3 nucleotides: TGTGCCAGCAGTTATGACGGGACAGGGACCTATGGCTACACCTTC. Its translation: CASSYDGTGTYGYTF.

This sequence joins TRBV28 and TRBJ2-6; TRBD1 is a possible D gene (6 bases). The CDR3 totals 16 residues. Deletions cut 2 bases from V and 2 bases from J, with 10 bases between. Per the germline V gene, CDR1 is MDHEN and CDR2 is SYDVKM. The CDR3 bases are TGTGCCAGCAGTTTACCGCAGGGGACTGGGGCCAACGTCCTGACTTTC. This codes for CASSLPQGTGANVLTF.

V usage is TRBV30 and J usage is TRBJ2-3; the D gene is possibly TRBD2 (7 bases). This CDR3 comprises 15 residues. Looked up from germline, CDR1 is GTSNPN and CDR2 is SVGIG (reference sequence). V dropped 0 bases and J dropped 4 bases, with 14 bases sitting between them. CDR3 loop: CAWSVGGRWADTQYF. CDR3 nucleotide sequence: TGTGCCTGGAGTGTGGGGGGGCGCTGGGCAGATACGCAGTATTTT.

CDR3 protein: CASSEVPPTVSYEQYF. The CDR3 coding sequence is TGTGCCAGCTCAGAAGTGCCCCCGACTGTCTCCTACGAGCAGTACTTC. This chain joins TRBV27 and TRBJ2-7; D remains unclear. The CDR3 has 16 residues. Germline V gene lookup returns CDR1 MNHEY and CDR2 SMNVEV (reference sequence). The V end was cut by 8 bases, the J end by 0 bases, with 20 bases between.

The V and J genes are TRBV9 and TRBJ1-2; no definite D call. Germline V gives CDR1 SGDLS, CDR2 YYNGEE. This CDR3 contains 13 residues. V was clipped by 2 bases and J by 4 bases, with 9 bases between them. CDR3 in DNA: TGTGCCAGCAGCGTTGGCCTGGCCTATGGCTACACCTTC. Its translation is CASSVGLAYGYTF.

The chain joins TRBV4-1 to TRBJ1-2, with 8 bases matching TRBD1. In germline, CDR1 is MGHRA, CDR2 YSYEKL. Trimming cost V 1 base and J 6 bases; bases outside gene matches: 4. CDR3 size: 14 residues. The CDR3 bases are TGCGCCAGCAGCCAAGGTCCGGGACAGGATGGCTACACCTTC. Protein sequence: CASSQGPGQDGYTF.

The V and J genes are TRBV2 and TRBJ1-1, with TRBD1 identical over 7 bases. J lost 1 base, V lost 8 bases, and 13 bases had no gene match. The CDR3 consists of 16 residues. Looked up from germline, CDR1 is SNHLY and CDR2 is FYNNEI. CDR3 loop: CASSLPNQGGNTEAFF. CDR3 nucleotide sequence: TGTGCCAGCTCCCTCCCTAATCAGGGGGGGAACACTGAAGCTTTCTTT.

The rearrangement joins TRBV19 to TRBJ2-3; no firm D call. Trimming shortened V by 1 base and J by 2 bases, and 13 bases separated the two germline ends. CDR3 size: 16 residues. Germline CDR1 and CDR2: LNHDA and SQIVND (reference sequence). The CDR3 protein is CASSIASFRITDTQYF. The CDR3, as DNA: TGTGCCAGTAGTATAGCCAGCTTTCGGATCACAGATACGCAGTATTTT.

This clone was counted once. The chain links TRBV2 to TRBJ2-7, with D possibly called TRBD1 or TRBD2 (5 bases each). CDR1 is SNHLY and CDR2 is FYNNEI in the germline V gene. The CDR3 is made up of 15 amino acids. Trimming removed 5 bases at V and 2 bases at J, with 16 bases between. DNA of the CDR3: TGTGCCAGCAGTTCGAGGGGCGGGCGAACCTACGAGCAGTACTTC. Amino acids: CASSSRGGRTYEQYF. Combining the CDR3 with reference TRBV2 and TRBJ2-7 gives the whole variable domain EPEVTQTPSHQVTQMGQEVILRCVPISNHLYFYWYRQILGQKVEFLVSFYNNEISEKSEIFDDQFSVERPDGSNFTLKIRSTKLEDSAMYFCASSSRGGRTYEQYFGPGTRLTVT.

The V call is TRBV29-1, the J call TRBJ2-7; no firm D call. Trimming removed 4 bases at V and 4 bases at J, with 8 bases between. The CDR3 has 11 residues. Germline lookup yields CDR1 SQVTM and CDR2 ANQGSEA. The CDR3 loop is CSVARQYEQYF. The CDR3 bases are TGCAGCGTTGCCCGACAATACGAGCAGTACTTC.

In its sample, this clone was seen a few times. The chain uses TRBV4-1 and TRBJ2-7; 9 nucleotides align to TRBD2. Looked up from germline, CDR1 is MGHRA and CDR2 is YSYEKL. V shed 5 bases, J shed 5 bases, and the junction held 10 bases outside the gene matches. The CDR3 is 15 amino acids. The CDR3 spells CASSSAGLAFHEQYF. In nucleotides, the CDR3 is TGCGCCAGCAGCTCCGCGGGACTAGCATTCCACGAGCAGTACTTC.

This clone was observed a handful of times. This chain uses TRBV4-1 with TRBJ1-1; D is ambiguous. V dropped 1 base and J dropped 2 bases, with 8 bases sitting between them. The CDR3 spans 14 residues. Germline CDR1 is MGHRA and CDR2 is YSYEKL. This chain's CDR3 is CASSQAEANTEAFF. The CDR3 nucleotides are TGCGCCAGCAGCCAAGCAGAAGCAAACACTGAAGCTTTCTTT.

V and J are TRBV25-1 and TRBJ1-3; no firm D call. CDR1 and CDR2 (germline): MGHDK, SYGVNS. The V and J ends lost 7 bases and 0 bases respectively, with 19 bases between them. The CDR3 is 17 amino acids. CDR3 residues: CASIVNKYVDSGNTIYF. The DNA of the CDR3 is TGTGCCAGCATCGTAAATAAGTACGTAGACTCTGGAAACACCATATATTTT.

The chain is built from TRBV25-1 and TRBJ1-5; TRBD1 is a possible D gene (6 bases). V gave up 5 bases and J gave up 5 bases, with 10 bases separating them. CDR3 length: 13 amino acids. Germline V CDR1 and CDR2: MGHDK, SYGVNS. CDR3 sequence reads: CASSRGGDQPQHF. In nucleotides, the CDR3 is TGTGCCAGCAGTAGGGGGGGGGATCAGCCCCAGCATTTT.

The genes are TRBV5-4 and TRBJ1-4; no reliable D call. The V gene lost 4 bases and the J gene lost 2 bases, with 12 bases spanning the gap. Germline V CDR1 and CDR2: SGHNT, YYREEE (reference sequence). The CDR3 loop spans 15 amino acids. CDR3 in DNA: TGTGCCAGCAGCGTCTACAGTGCCACTAATGAAAAACTGTTTTTT. Protein: CASSVYSATNEKLFF. The full variable domain, completed using reference TRBV5-4 and TRBJ1-4, is ETGVTQSPTHLIKTRGQQVTLRCSSQSGHNTVSWYQQALGQGPQFIFQYYREEENGRGNFPPRFSGLQFPNYSSELNVNALELDDSALYLCASSVYSATNEKLFFGSGTQLSVL.

The rearrangement joins TRBV2 to TRBJ2-3; D is undetermined. V gave up 5 bases and J gave up 0 bases, with 15 bases separating them. The CDR3 is made up of 16 amino acids. Germline-derived CDR1 and CDR2 are SNHLY and FYNNEI. CDR3 bases: TGTGCCAGCAGTTTCCAGTCGGACGGCAGCACAGATACGCAGTATTTT. Translating it yields CASSFQSDGSTDTQYF.

This sequence joins TRBV28 and TRBJ1-1; 7 nucleotides align to TRBD1. Unmatched junction bases numbered 9, after V lost 2 bases and J lost 6 bases. This CDR3 has 15 residues. Germline assignment: CDR1 MDHEN and CDR2 SYDVKM. The CDR3 DNA sequence: TGTGCCAGCAGTTTACTCACACAGGGGCGGCCTGAAGCTTTCTTT. Protein sequence: CASSLLTQGRPEAFF.

This chain uses TRBV30 with TRBJ2-6, with D uncertain. The CDR3 runs to 13 residues. Germline V gives CDR1 GTSNPN, CDR2 SVGIG (reference sequence). V shed 4 bases and J shed 0 bases, with 4 bases lying between them. The CDR3 nucleotides are TGTGCCTGGAAAAGCTCTGGGGCCAACGTCCTGACTTTC. This sequence encodes CAWKSSGANVLTF.

The chain has TRBV19 and TRBJ1-2, with 8 bases matching TRBD1. Germline trimming cut 6 bases from V and 3 bases from J; bases unmatched to any gene: 3. Germline lookup yields CDR1 LNHDA and CDR2 SQIVND (reference sequence). This CDR3 region has 13 residues. The CDR3 protein is CASSPTGDYGYTF. The CDR3 DNA follows: TGTGCCAGTAGCCCGACAGGGGACTATGGCTACACCTTC.

This sequence joins TRBV28 and TRBJ1-1, with D perhaps TRBD1 (6 bases). This CDR3 is 14 amino acids long. Germline lookup yields CDR1 MDHEN and CDR2 SYDVKM. V lost 5 bases and J 5 bases, leaving 15 bases between the germline ends. CDR3 residues: CASSAPGVRTEAFF. As DNA, the CDR3 is TGTGCCAGCAGTGCGCCAGGGGTGAGGACTGAAGCTTTCTTT.

The CDR3 spells CASSVPGARYGYTF. The CDR3 DNA is TGTGCCAGCAGTGTTCCCGGGGCCCGCTATGGCTACACCTTC. The rearrangement joins TRBV6-1 to TRBJ1-2; D is possibly TRBD1 (5 bases). Germline values: CDR1 MNHNS, CDR2 SASEGT. CDR3 length equals 14 residues. Deletions cut 4 bases from V and 4 bases from J, with 13 bases between.